This T cell receptor beta chain was profiled in a study of T cells in Graves' hyperthyroidism and ophthalmopathy. RNA transcripts gave rise to amplified TCR beta CDR3 regions. First-round RT-PCR targeting the TCR CDR3 was performed with the HTBI primer set. TCRdb reprocessed the multiplex PCR reads via MiXCR and lists one record per CDR3 protein. The profile shows almost 350,000 distinct CDR3 sequences, 15% to 20% of them singletons. In its sample, this clonotype was seen many times. No antigen is known for it. Diagnoses rested on clinical symptoms, serum thyroxine and TRAb, thyroid ultrasound and orbital computed tomography. Using roughly 9.4 ml of fresh peripheral blood, PBMCs were prepared. V lost 2 bases to trimming and J lost 4 bases, with 14 bases between them. This CDR3 has 15 residues. Germline V gene sequence: CDR1 MDHEN, CDR2 SYDVKM. Study-wide points: Also found in blood were most expanded thyroid clonotypes above 0.001.

This chain joins TRBV28 and TRBJ1-1; no definite D call. The sequencing input was blood. The clonotype comes from a woman aged 40-49 years with Graves' ophthalmopathy. In DNA form, the CDR3 reads TGTGCCAGCAGTTTACAGACCCCTCGGGGCACTGAAGCTTTCTTT. This sequence encodes CASSLQTPRGTEAFF.